The following is a T cell receptor beta chain sequence with its context. This entry is derived from a study of blood T cell repertoires in COVID-19. Clones were sequenced by immunoSEQ multiplex PCR, and TCRdb holds only the in-frame ones, with some missing. The sample includes more than 150,000 clones, just under 90% of them seen just once. Sequenced input: peripheral blood. The TCR comes from a woman aged 70-85 years with COVID-19, enrolled during active disease.

Here the CDR3 reads CASSSLALSADTQYF. CDR3 in DNA: TGCGCCAGCAGCTCACTAGCTCTCTCTGCAGATACGCAGTATTTT. This rearrangement joins TRBV5-1 to TRBJ2-3; D is possibly TRBD2 (6 bases). Per the germline V gene, CDR1 is SGHRS and CDR2 is YFSETQ. CDR3 length: 15 residues. Trimming left V 3 bases short and J 4 bases short, with 15 bases between.